Listed here are 27 T cell receptor beta chains from one sample, sequenced in a study of OX40 agonist ivuxolimab in advanced cancers. Here immunoSEQ multiplex PCR was the method, and the copy in TCRdb shows in-frame clones only, minus some. The table has around 70,000 clones, 82% seen once. The starting material was CD4+ or CD8+ T cells sorted from blood, obtained in a trial of the OX40 agonist ivuxolimab. The receptors come from an adult with an advanced solid tumor such as melanoma, head and neck, liver or kidney cancer.

This chain connects TRBV5-1 to TRBJ1-1, with D perhaps TRBD1 (5 bases). The CDR3 sequence is 16 residues long. The V end was cut by 4 bases, the J end by 0 bases, with 16 bases between. The germline V gene encodes CDR1 SGHRS and CDR2 YFSETQ. For the CDR3, the DNA is TGCGCCAGCAGCCGGGACGGGTCTCTTATGAACACTGAAGCTTTCTTT. Encoded protein: CASSRDGSLMNTEAFF.

V gene TRBV7-9 combines with J gene TRBJ2-7, with 8 bases fitting TRBD1. There are 16 residues in the CDR3. The V gene end was trimmed by 2 bases and the J gene end by 2 bases; junction bases not matched to a gene: 8. Germline assignment: CDR1 SEHNR and CDR2 FQNEAQ (reference sequence). CDR3 amino acids: CASSLRSGQAAYEQYF. As DNA, the CDR3 is TGTGCCAGCAGCTTAAGGTCGGGACAGGCCGCCTACGAGCAGTACTTC.

The CDR3 DNA is TGCGCCAGCAGCCCGGGGGTGGGCCGGTGGACCGGGGAGCTGTTTTTT. Translation gives CASSPGVGRWTGELFF. This chain links TRBV5-1 with TRBJ2-2, with a possible D match to TRBD2 (6 bases). The V and J ends lost 4 bases and 5 bases respectively, with 18 bases between them. Germline V lookup: CDR1 SGHRS, CDR2 YFSETQ. This CDR3 contains 16 residues.

The table lists this clone with a few counts. In nucleotides, the CDR3 is TGTGCCAGCAGTTTCCCGGGACAGGGAGAAAAACTGTTTTTT. It translates to CASSFPGQGEKLFF. This chain links TRBV6-6 with TRBJ1-4; 9 positions agree with TRBD1. The CDR3 spans 14 residues. V trimming: 4 bases; J trimming: 8 bases; junction bases outside the gene matches: 5. CDR1 and CDR2 from the germline V gene are MNHNY and SVGAGI (reference sequence).

The chain employs TRBV28 and TRBJ2-3; a weak D match, TRBD2 (5 bases). The CDR3 sequence is 13 residues long. CDR1 is MDHEN and CDR2 is SYDVKM in the germline V gene. Trimming took off 3 bases at V and 4 bases at J, with 8 bases between the two ends. This chain's CDR3 is CASSFFGADTQYF. The CDR3 DNA is TGTGCCAGCAGTTTTTTCGGGGCAGATACGCAGTATTTT.

The chain combines TRBV11-2 with TRBJ2-3, with 12 bases aligning to TRBD2. Trimming cost V 4 bases and J 5 bases; bases outside gene matches: 1. Germline CDR1 and CDR2: SGHAT and FQNNGV. This CDR3 is built from 14 residues. The DNA of the CDR3 is TGTGCCAGCAGCTCTAGCGGGAGGGAAGATACGCAGTATTTT. It is translated as CASSSSGREDTQYF. The full variable domain, rest sourced from reference TRBV11-2 and TRBJ2-3, is EAGVAQSPRYKIIEKRQSVAFWCNPISGHATLYWYQQILGQGPKLLIQFQNNGVVDDSQLPKDRFSAERLKGVDSTLKIQPAKLEDSAVYLCASSSSGREDTQYFGPGTRLTVL.

The chain couples TRBV7-2 to TRBJ2-7; weak D call: TRBD2 (6 bases). The CDR3 contains 13 residues. Germline V gene lookup returns CDR1 SGHTA and CDR2 FQGNSA. Trimming shortened V by 5 bases and J by 0 bases, and 8 bases separated the two germline ends. The DNA of the CDR3 is TGTGCCAGCAGCCCGGGACTCTCCTACGAGCAGTACTTC. Translated: CASSPGLSYEQYF.

The table lists this clone with a count of one. V is TRBV6-6 and J is TRBJ2-5, with 15 bases aligning to TRBD2. The germline CDR1 and CDR2 sequences are MNHNY and SVGAGI (reference sequence). The length of the CDR3 is 16 residues. The ends lost 6 bases at V and 5 bases at J; junction bases unmatched: 7. This chain's CDR3 is CASRAGTSGGRETQYF. In DNA, the CDR3 is TGTGCCAGCAGGGCTGGGACTAGCGGGGGGAGGGAGACCCAGTACTTC.

This chain uses TRBV2 with TRBJ1-1, with 8 bases fitting TRBD1. V gave up 2 bases and J gave up 5 bases; unmatched junction bases: 4. This CDR3 spans 14 amino acids. CDR1 is SNHLY and CDR2 is FYNNEI in the germline V gene. The DNA for the CDR3 is TGTGCCAGCAGTGAACAGGGGGCCTTTACTGAAGCTTTCTTT. Its protein product is CASSEQGAFTEAFF.

The gene calls are TRBV6-6 and TRBJ2-3; D gene uncertain. The CDR3 consists of 11 residues. The V end was cut by 6 bases, the J end by 5 bases, with 6 bases between. Germline V gives CDR1 MNHNY, CDR2 SVGAGI (reference sequence). CDR3 residues: CASSWEDTQYF. As DNA, the CDR3 is TGTGCCAGCAGCTGGGAAGATACGCAGTATTTT.

As for this clone: An end of the junction differs from the germline gene, which may be a read error. This chain connects TRBV28 to TRBJ1-6, with 7 bases matching TRBD1. Germline V CDR1 and CDR2: MDHEN, SYDVKM. This CDR3 spans 15 amino acids. The DNA of the CDR3 is TGTGCCAGCAGCCCATATACAGGGGCACATTCGCCCCTCCACTTT. It is translated as CASSPYTGAHSPLHF.

This chain links TRBV6-6 with TRBJ1-2; 10 bases map to TRBD1. The CDR3 is made up of 14 amino acids. CDR1 and CDR2 (germline): MNHNY, SVGAGI (reference sequence). With V trimmed by 6 bases and J by 4 bases, 5 bases remained unmatched. Written as DNA, the CDR3 is TGTGCCAGCAGATTGACAGGGGGCTCCTATGGCTACACCTTC. It specifies CASRLTGGSYGYTF.

CDR3 sequence reads: CASSLSGTGGADTQYF. The CDR3 DNA is TGTGCCAGCTCACTAAGCGGGACAGGGGGCGCCGATACGCAGTATTTT. The genes are TRBV18 and TRBJ2-3; 12 bases match TRBD1. CDR3 length equals 16 residues. V trimming: 4 bases; J trimming: 6 bases; junction bases outside the gene matches: 8. Germline lookup yields CDR1 KGHSH and CDR2 LQKENI.

V gene TRBV5-1 combines with J gene TRBJ2-5, with 8 bases lining up with TRBD1. V trimming: 4 bases; J trimming: 4 bases; junction bases outside the gene matches: 12. The CDR3 length is 16 residues. The germline V gene encodes CDR1 SGHRS and CDR2 YFSETQ. The DNA of the CDR3 is TGCGCCAGCAGCCCGGAGGTAACAGGGGGAGGAGAGACCCAGTACTTC. Its protein product is CASSPEVTGGGETQYF.

This rearrangement joins TRBV4-1 to TRBJ1-1, with D perhaps TRBD1 (5 bases). Germline V gives CDR1 MGHRA, CDR2 YSYEKL. V was cut by 3 bases and J by 8 bases, with 19 bases left in between. This CDR3 is 15 amino acids long. The CDR3 DNA reads TGCGCCAGCAGCCACGTGGGTACAGGAGTTAGAGAAGCTTTCTTT. The encoded protein is CASSHVGTGVREAFF.

The CDR3 nucleotides are TGTGCCAGCAGTCTAAACGGACTAGGCGCAGAGCAGTTCTTC. This encodes CASSLNGLGAEQFF. The chain joins TRBV6-5 to TRBJ2-1; TRBD2 agrees at 7 bases. Looked up from germline, CDR1 is MNHEY and CDR2 is SVGAGI. This CDR3 is 14 amino acids long. V gave up 5 bases and J gave up 10 bases; unmatched junction bases: 11.

This clone appeared a single time. V usage is TRBV7-2 and J usage is TRBJ1-1, with D uncertain. V dropped 2 bases and J dropped 0 bases, with 10 bases sitting between them. CDR1 and CDR2 from the germline V gene are SGHTA and FQGNSA. This CDR3 comprises 15 residues. Here the CDR3 DNA reads TGTGCCAGCAGCTTATCGATATCCATGAACACTGAAGCTTTCTTT. Translation gives CASSLSISMNTEAFF.

CDR3 loop: CASRQGDQPQHF. The CDR3, as DNA: TGTGCCAGTAGACAGGGGGATCAGCCCCAGCATTTT. The chain couples TRBV19 to TRBJ1-5, with 8 positions matching TRBD1. In germline, CDR1 is LNHDA, CDR2 SQIVND (reference sequence). Trimming took 6 bases from V and 5 from J; bases not matched to a gene: 0. The CDR3 spans 12 residues. Full variable domain (remainder filled in from reference TRBV19 and TRBJ1-5): DGGITQSPKYLFRKEGQNVTLSCEQNLNHDAMYWYRQDPGQGLRLIYYSQIVNDFQKGDIAEGYSVSREKKESFPLTVTSAQKNPTAFYLCASRQGDQPQHFGDGTRLSIL.

The gene calls are TRBV28 and TRBJ1-5; D ambiguous. Per germline, CDR1 MDHEN and CDR2 SYDVKM. The V end was cut by 5 bases, the J end by 5 bases, with 16 bases between. CDR3 size: 15 residues. Here the CDR3 DNA reads TGTGCCAGCAGTCTCACCGGGCAGCGGGATCAGCCCCAGCATTTT. Translation gives CASSLTGQRDQPQHF.

The rearrangement links TRBV28 to TRBJ2-7; 7 bases are shared with TRBD1. Germline V gene data show CDR1 as MDHEN and CDR2 as SYDVKM. The length of the CDR3 is 13 residues. V was pared by 5 bases and J by 5 bases, with 6 bases of the junction left unmatched. The CDR3 coding sequence is TGTGCCAGCAGTGGGGACAGTTTCCACGAGCAGTACTTC. Protein sequence: CASSGDSFHEQYF.

This clone was observed a few times. V and J are TRBV15 and TRBJ2-3; the D call may be TRBD1 or TRBD2 (6 bases each). Deletions cut 3 bases from V and 2 bases from J, with 21 bases between. The CDR3 totals 18 residues. CDR1 is LNHNV and CDR2 is YYDKDF in the germline V gene (reference sequence). The CDR3 sequence: CATSSNISPGAYTDTQYF. The DNA for the CDR3 is TGTGCCACCAGCAGTAATATCAGTCCGGGGGCTTACACAGATACGCAGTATTTT.

This sequence joins TRBV13 and TRBJ2-6; TRBD2 is a possible D gene (5 bases). CDR1 and CDR2 from the germline V gene are PRHDT and FYEKMQ (reference sequence). V shed 5 bases and J shed 1 base, with 12 bases lying between them. This CDR3 is built from 16 residues. CDR3 residues: CASSPRTRSGANVLTF. The CDR3 DNA is TGTGCCAGCAGCCCAAGGACTCGGTCTGGGGCCAACGTCCTGACTTTC.

CDR3 in DNA: TGTGCCAGCAGCTTAGCGGGCAGGGGGCGGATGAACACTGAAGCTTTCTTT. Translated: CASSLAGRGRMNTEAFF. V and J are TRBV7-6 and TRBJ1-1; 8 positions match TRBD1. Germline V CDR1 and CDR2: SGHVS, FNYEAQ. Trimming cost V 0 bases and J 0 bases; bases outside gene matches: 6. The CDR3 has 17 amino acids.

As regards this clone: The sample has other DNA sequences that encode this CDR3 too. This chain uses TRBV7-2 with TRBJ2-3; D might be TRBD2 (6 bases). Trimming cost V 5 bases and J 0 bases, with 9 bases left between them. Germline lookup yields CDR1 SGHTA and CDR2 FQGNSA. This CDR3 has 14 amino acids. DNA for the CDR3: TGTGCCAGCAGCCTAAGCGGGAGCACAGATACGCAGTATTTT. Residues: CASSLSGSTDTQYF.

The chain joins TRBV19 to TRBJ1-6, with 8 bases lining up with TRBD1. CDR3 size: 14 residues. Germline CDR1 LNHDA, CDR2 SQIVND (reference sequence). Trimming at V came to 4 bases and at J to 7 bases, leaving 3 bases not matched to a gene. The CDR3 loop reads CASSTQGANSPLHF. In nucleotides, the CDR3 is TGTGCCAGTAGTACCCAGGGGGCCAATTCACCCCTCCACTTT.

The chain has TRBV10-3 and TRBJ2-7, with unresolved D. The CDR3 extends over 12 amino acids. Trimming took 4 bases from V and 6 from J, leaving 10 bases between them. Germline V gene data show CDR1 as ENHRY and CDR2 as SYGVKD. Written as DNA, the CDR3 is TGTGCCATCAGTGTCAATAGGATCGAGCAGTACTTC. This codes for CAISVNRIEQYF.

The chain links TRBV6-5 to TRBJ2-2; TRBD2 matches 7 bases. The CDR3 runs to 15 residues. V shed 4 bases, J shed 4 bases, and the junction held 6 bases outside the gene matches. Germline lookup yields CDR1 MNHEY and CDR2 SVGAGI. The CDR3 DNA is TGTGCCAGCAGTTCCGGGAGCGGGGTCACCGGGGAGCTGTTTTTT. Amino acid sequence: CASSSGSGVTGELFF.